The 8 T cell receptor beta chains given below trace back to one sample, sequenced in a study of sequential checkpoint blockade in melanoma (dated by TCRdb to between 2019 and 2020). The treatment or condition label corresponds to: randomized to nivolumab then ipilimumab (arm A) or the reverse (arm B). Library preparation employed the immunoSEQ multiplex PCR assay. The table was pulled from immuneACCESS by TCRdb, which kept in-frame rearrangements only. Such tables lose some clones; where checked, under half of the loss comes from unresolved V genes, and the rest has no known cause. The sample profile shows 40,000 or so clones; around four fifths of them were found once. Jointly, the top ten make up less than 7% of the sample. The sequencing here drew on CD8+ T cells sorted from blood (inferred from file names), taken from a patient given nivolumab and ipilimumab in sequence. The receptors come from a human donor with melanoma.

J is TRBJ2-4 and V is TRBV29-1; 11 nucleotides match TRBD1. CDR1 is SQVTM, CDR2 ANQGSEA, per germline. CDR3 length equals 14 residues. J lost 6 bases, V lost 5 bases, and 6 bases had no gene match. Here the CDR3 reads CSVIGTGGGNIQYF. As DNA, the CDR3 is TGCAGCGTTATCGGGACAGGGGGTGGAAACATTCAGTACTTC.

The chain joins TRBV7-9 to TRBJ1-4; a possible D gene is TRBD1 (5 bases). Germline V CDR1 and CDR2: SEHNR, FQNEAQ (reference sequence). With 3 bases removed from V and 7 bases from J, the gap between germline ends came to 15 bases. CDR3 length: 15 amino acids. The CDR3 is CASSFLGVVSEKLFF. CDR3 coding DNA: TGTGCCAGCAGCTTTTTAGGGGTCGTAAGTGAAAAACTGTTTTTT.

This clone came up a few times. The CDR3, as DNA: TGTGCCAGTCACAGGGGGCACTCTGGAAACACCATATATTTT. Residues: CASHRGHSGNTIYF. The chain has TRBV19 and TRBJ1-3; 9 nucleotides agree with TRBD1. V shed 8 bases, J shed 0 bases, and the junction held 2 bases outside the gene matches. Germline CDR1 is LNHDA and CDR2 is SQIVND (reference sequence). The CDR3 spans 14 residues.

CDR3 protein: CASGTGPNTEAFF. The CDR3, as DNA: TGTGCCAGTGGGACAGGCCCTAACACTGAAGCTTTCTTT. The chain has TRBV19 and TRBJ1-1; the match to TRBD1 covers 8 bases. The CDR3 sequence is 13 residues long. Germline CDR1 is LNHDA and CDR2 is SQIVND (reference sequence). Trimming took 8 bases from V and 2 from J; bases not matched to a gene: 4.

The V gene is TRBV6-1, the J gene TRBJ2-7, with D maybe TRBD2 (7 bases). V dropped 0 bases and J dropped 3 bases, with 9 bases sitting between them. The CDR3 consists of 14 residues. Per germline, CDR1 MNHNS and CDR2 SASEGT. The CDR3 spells CASSEARGGYEQYF. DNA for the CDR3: TGTGCCAGCAGTGAAGCTAGGGGGGGCTACGAGCAGTACTTC.

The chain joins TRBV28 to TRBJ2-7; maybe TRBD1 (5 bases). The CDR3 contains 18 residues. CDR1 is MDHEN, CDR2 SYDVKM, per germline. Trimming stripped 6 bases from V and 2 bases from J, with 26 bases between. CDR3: CASSPGHSASSQPYEQYF. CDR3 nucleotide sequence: TGTGCCAGCAGCCCTGGACACTCGGCGAGCTCCCAACCCTACGAGCAGTACTTC. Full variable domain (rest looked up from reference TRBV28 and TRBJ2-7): DVKVTQSSRYLVKRTGEKVFLECVQDMDHENMFWYRQDPGLGLRLIYFSYDVKMKEKGDIPEGYSVSREKKERFSLILESASTNQTSMYLCASSPGHSASSQPYEQYFGPGTRLTVT.

CDR3 sequence (DNA): TGCGCCAGCAGCTCTACGGGGGGGACAGGCTACACCTTC. Its translation: CASSSTGGTGYTF. The V and J genes are TRBV5-1 and TRBJ1-2; a weak D match, TRBD1 (6 bases). The CDR3 is made up of 13 amino acids. Germline V gives CDR1 SGHRS, CDR2 YFSETQ. Trimming pared 3 bases from V and 8 bases from J, leaving 14 bases between.

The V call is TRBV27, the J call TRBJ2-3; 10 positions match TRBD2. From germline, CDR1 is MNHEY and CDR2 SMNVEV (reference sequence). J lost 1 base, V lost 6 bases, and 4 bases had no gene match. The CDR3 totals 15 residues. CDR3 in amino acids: CASSSGTSGTDTQYF. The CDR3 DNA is TGTGCCAGCAGCTCCGGGACTAGCGGCACAGATACGCAGTATTTT.